Listed here is a single T cell receptor beta chain. The antigen it binds to is not known. The record has no base qualities; no much larger clone is one base away. The sample originates from a study of T cell changes during pregnancy in multiple sclerosis (dated by TCRdb to about 2019). Turning to the overall study: The study looked at changes in the T cell repertoire across pregnancy in women with multiple sclerosis.

From the cysteine through the phenylalanine, the CDR3 covers 19 amino acids. Just CDR3 DNA is preserved here, 57 bases in frame from base 1. V has 7 bases trimmed and J has 3 bases trimmed; junction bases matching no gene number 20. The germline V gene yields SGHVS for CDR1 and FNYEAQ for CDR2. The library was built by means of the immunoSEQ multiplex PCR assay. TCRdb's version of the immuneACCESS table is confined to in-frame rearrangements and falls short of the full clone set. An unresolved V gene accounts for under half of the shortfall where checked; the remainder is of unknown origin. The sample has roughly 24,000 clones on record, 70% to 90% of them singletons. The ten largest account for more than 0.85% of the sample.

The V and J segments used are TRBV7-6 and TRBJ1-4; the junction holds 7 bases that match TRBD1. The TCR was taken from a female donor in good health, enrolled as a control in a pregnancy study. Material: CD4+ T cells from peripheral blood mononuclear cells, obtained in the second trimester of pregnancy. The DNA is as follows: TGTGCCAGCACCAGAGAGAGGCAGGGGGTAACTGCGGCTAATGAAAAACTGTTTTTT. Its amino acids are CASTRERQGVTAANEKLFF.